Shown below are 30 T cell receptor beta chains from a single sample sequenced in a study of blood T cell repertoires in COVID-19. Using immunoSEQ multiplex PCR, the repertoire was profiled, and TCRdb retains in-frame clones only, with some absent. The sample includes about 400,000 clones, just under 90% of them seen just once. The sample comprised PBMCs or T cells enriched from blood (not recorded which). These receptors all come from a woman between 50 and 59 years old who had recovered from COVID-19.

CDR3 sequence reads: CASSPLPPADLYNEQFF. The CDR3 bases are TGTGCCAGCTCACCACTCCCCCCAGCGGACTTATACAATGAGCAGTTCTTC. The chain carries TRBV18 and TRBJ2-1, with D maybe TRBD2 (5 bases). The V end was cut by 1 base, the J end by 4 bases, with 17 bases between. Germline V gives CDR1 KGHSH, CDR2 LQKENI. The CDR3 has 17 residues.

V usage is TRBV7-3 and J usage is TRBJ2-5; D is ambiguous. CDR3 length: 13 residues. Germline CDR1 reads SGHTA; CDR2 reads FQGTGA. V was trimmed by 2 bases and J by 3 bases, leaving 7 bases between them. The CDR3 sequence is CASSLFLEETQYF. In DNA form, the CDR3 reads TGTGCCAGCAGCTTATTCCTAGAAGAGACCCAGTACTTC.

CDR3 in amino acids: CALDRANTEAFF. CDR3 in DNA: TGTGCCTTGGACAGGGCGAACACTGAAGCTTTCTTT. The J gene is TRBJ1-1, the V gene TRBV30; 8 nucleotides agree with TRBD1. V shed 7 bases and J 1 base; nucleotides not matched to a gene: 2. The CDR3 spans 12 residues. Germline values: CDR1 GTSNPN, CDR2 SVGIG (reference sequence).

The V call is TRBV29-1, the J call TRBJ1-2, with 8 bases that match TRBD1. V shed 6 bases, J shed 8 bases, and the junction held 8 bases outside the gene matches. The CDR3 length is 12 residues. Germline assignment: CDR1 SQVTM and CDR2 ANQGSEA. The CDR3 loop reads CSVAGQALGYTF. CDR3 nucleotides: TGCAGCGTCGCGGGACAGGCCTTGGGCTACACCTTC.

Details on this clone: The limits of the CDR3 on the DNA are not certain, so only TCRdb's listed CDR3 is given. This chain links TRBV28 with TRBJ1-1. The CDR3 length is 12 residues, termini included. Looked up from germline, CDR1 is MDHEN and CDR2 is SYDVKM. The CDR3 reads CASSTSNTEAFF.

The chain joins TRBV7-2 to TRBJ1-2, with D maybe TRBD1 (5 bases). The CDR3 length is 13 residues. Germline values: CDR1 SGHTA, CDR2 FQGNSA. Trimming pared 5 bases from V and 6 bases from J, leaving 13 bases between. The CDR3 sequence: CASSQGGFNGYTF. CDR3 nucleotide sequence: TGTGCCAGCAGCCAGGGAGGGTTTAATGGCTACACCTTC.

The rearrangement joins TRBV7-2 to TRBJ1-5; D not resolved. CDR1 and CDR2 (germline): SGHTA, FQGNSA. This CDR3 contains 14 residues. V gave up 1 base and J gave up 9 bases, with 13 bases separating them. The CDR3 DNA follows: TGTGCCAGCAGCTTAGAAGGTCGGGGTCGGCCCCAGCATTTT. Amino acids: CASSLEGRGRPQHF. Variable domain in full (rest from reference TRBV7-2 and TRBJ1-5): GAGVSQSPSNKVTEKGKDVELRCDPISGHTALYWYRQSLGQGLEFLIYFQGNSAPDKSGLPSDRFSAERTGGSVSTLTIQRTQQEDSAVYLCASSLEGRGRPQHFGDGTRLSIL.

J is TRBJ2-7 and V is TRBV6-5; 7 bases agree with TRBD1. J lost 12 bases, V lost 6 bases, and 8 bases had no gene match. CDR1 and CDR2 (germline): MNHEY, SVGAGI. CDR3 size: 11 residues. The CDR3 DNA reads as TGTGCCAGCAGGGACGGGACAGCAGCGTACTTC. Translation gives CASRDGTAAYF.

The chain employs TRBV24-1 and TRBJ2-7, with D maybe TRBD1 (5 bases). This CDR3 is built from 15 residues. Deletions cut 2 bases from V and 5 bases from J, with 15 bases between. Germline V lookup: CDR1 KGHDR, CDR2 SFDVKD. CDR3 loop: CATSDSRQGSHEQYF. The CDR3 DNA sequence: TGTGCCACCAGTGATTCCCGGCAGGGATCGCACGAGCAGTACTTC.

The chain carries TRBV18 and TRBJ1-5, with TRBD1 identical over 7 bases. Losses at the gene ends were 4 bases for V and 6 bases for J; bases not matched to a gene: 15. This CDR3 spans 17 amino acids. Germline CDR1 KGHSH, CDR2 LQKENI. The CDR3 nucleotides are TGTGCCAGCTCACTGCTGGGTTTGAAGGGGGCGGTTCAGCCCCAGCATTTT. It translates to CASSLLGLKGAVQPQHF. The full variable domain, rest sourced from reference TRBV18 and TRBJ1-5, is NAGVMQNPRHLVRRRGQEARLRCSPMKGHSHVYWYRQLPEEGLKFMVYLQKENIIDESGMPKERFSAEFPKEGPSILRIQQVVRGDSAAYFCASSLLGLKGAVQPQHFGDGTRLSIL.

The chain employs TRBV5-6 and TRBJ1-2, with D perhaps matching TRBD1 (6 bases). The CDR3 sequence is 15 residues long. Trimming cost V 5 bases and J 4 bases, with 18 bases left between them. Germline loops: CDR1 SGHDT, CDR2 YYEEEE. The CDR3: CASSRGKGGFYGYTF. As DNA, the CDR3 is TGTGCCAGCAGTCGAGGAAAGGGGGGGTTCTATGGCTACACCTTC.

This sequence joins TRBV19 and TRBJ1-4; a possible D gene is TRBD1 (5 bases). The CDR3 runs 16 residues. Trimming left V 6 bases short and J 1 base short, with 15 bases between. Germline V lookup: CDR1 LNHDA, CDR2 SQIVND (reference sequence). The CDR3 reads CASRGEASGTNEKLFF. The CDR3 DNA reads TGTGCCAGTAGAGGGGAGGCGTCTGGAACTAATGAAAAACTGTTTTTT.

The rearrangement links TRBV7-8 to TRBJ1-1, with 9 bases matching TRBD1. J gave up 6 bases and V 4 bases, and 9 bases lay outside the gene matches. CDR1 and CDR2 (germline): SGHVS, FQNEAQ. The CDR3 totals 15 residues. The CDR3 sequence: CASSSRWTGDAEAFF. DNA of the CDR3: TGTGCCAGCAGCTCCCGATGGACAGGGGATGCTGAAGCTTTCTTT.

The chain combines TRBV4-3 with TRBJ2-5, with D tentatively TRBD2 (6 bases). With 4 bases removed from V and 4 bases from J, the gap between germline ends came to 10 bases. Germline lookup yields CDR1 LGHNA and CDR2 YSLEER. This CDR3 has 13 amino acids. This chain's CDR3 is CASSRWRGETQYF. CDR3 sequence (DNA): TGCGCCAGCAGCCGATGGCGGGGAGAGACCCAGTACTTC.

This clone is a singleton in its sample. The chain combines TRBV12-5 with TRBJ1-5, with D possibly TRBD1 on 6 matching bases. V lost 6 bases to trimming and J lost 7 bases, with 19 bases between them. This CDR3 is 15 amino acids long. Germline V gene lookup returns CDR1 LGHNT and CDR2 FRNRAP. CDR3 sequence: CASGEIGGNNQPQHF. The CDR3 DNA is TGTGCTAGTGGGGAAATAGGGGGAAACAACCAGCCCCAGCATTTT.

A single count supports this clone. CDR3 DNA sequence: TGTGCCAGCAGCTTAGCGGGACAGGGGAATTCACCCCTCCACTTT. This gives the protein CASSLAGQGNSPLHF. V usage is TRBV7-9 and J usage is TRBJ1-6; 10 bases are shared with TRBD1. Trimming removed 0 bases from V and 7 bases from J; junction bases left unmatched: 0. The germline V gene encodes CDR1 SEHNR and CDR2 FQNEAQ (reference sequence). This CDR3 has 15 amino acids.

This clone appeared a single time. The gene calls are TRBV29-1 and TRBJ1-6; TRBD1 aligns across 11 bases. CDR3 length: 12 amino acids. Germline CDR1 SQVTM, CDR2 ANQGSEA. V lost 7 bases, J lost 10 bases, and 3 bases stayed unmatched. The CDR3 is CSAGTGGSPLHF. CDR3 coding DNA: TGCAGCGCGGGGACAGGGGGATCACCCCTCCACTTT.

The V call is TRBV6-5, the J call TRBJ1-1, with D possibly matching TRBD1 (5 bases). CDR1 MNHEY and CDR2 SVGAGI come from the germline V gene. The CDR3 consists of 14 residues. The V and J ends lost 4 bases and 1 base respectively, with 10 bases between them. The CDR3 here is CASSFQGGNTEAFF. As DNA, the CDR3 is TGTGCCAGCAGTTTTCAGGGAGGGAACACTGAAGCTTTCTTT.

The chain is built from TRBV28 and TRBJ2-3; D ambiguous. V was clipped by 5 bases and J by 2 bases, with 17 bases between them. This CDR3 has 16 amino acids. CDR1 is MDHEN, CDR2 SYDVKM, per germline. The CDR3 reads CASSPVERPFTDTQYF. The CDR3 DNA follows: TGTGCCAGCAGTCCCGTCGAGCGCCCTTTCACAGATACGCAGTATTTT.

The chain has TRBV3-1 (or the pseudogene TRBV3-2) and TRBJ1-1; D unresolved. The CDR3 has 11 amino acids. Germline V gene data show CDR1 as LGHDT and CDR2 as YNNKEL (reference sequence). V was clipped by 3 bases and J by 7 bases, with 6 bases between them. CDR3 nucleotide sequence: TGTGCCAGCAGCCACCAGTATGAAGCTTTCTTT. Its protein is CASSHQYEAFF.

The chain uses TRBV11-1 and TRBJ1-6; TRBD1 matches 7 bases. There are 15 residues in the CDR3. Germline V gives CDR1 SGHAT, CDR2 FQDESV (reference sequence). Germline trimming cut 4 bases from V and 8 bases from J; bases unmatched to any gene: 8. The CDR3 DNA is TGTGCCAGCAGCTCACGCCGGGACAGATATTCACCCCTCCACTTT. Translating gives CASSSRRDRYSPLHF.

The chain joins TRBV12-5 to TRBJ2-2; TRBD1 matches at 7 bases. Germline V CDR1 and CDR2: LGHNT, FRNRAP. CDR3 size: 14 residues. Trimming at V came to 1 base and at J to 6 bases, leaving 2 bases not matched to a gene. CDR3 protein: CASGLGQGAGELFF. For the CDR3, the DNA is TGTGCTAGTGGTTTGGGACAGGGTGCCGGGGAGCTGTTTTTT. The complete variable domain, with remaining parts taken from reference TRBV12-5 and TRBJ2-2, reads DARVTQTPRHKVTEMGQEVTMRCQPILGHNTVFWYRQTMMQGLELLAYFRNRAPLDDSGMPKDRFSAEMPDATLATLKIQPSEPRDSAVYFCASGLGQGAGELFFGEGSRLTVL.

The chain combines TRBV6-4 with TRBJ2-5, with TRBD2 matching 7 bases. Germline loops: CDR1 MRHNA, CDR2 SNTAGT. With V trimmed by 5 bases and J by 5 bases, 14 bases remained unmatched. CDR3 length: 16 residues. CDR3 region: CASSSKDRFGGETQYF. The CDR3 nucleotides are TGTGCCAGCAGTTCTAAAGACAGATTCGGGGGGGAGACCCAGTACTTC.

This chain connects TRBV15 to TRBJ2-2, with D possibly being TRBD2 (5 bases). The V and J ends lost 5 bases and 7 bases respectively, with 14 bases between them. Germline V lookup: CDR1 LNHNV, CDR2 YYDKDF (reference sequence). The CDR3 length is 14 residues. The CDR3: CATSPRGDFGELFF. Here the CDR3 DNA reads TGTGCCACCAGCCCCCGGGGAGATTTCGGGGAGCTGTTTTTT.

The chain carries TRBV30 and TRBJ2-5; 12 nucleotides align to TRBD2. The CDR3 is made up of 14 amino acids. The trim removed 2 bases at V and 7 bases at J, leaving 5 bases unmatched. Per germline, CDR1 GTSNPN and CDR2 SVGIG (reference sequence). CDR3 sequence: CAWSRSSGRGTQYF. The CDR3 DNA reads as TGTGCCTGGAGTAGGTCTAGCGGGAGGGGGACCCAGTACTTC. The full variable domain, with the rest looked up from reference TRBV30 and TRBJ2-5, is SQTIHQWPATLVQPVGSPLSLECTVEGTSNPNLYWYRQAAGRGLQLLFYSVGIGQISSEVPQNLSASRPQDRQFILSSKKLLLSDSGFYLCAWSRSSGRGTQYFGPGTRLLVL.

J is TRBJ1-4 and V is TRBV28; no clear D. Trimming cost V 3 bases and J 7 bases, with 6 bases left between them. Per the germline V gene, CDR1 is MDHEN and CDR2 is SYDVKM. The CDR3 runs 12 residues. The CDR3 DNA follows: TGTGCCAGCAGTTTGGCGGGTGAAAAACTGTTTTTT. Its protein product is CASSLAGEKLFF.

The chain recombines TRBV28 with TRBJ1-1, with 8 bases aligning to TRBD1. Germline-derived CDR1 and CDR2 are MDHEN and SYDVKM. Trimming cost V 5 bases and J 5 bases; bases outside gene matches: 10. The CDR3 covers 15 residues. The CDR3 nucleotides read TGTGCCAGCAGTCCCGCAGCGACAGGGGTGACTGAAGCTTTCTTT. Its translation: CASSPAATGVTEAFF.

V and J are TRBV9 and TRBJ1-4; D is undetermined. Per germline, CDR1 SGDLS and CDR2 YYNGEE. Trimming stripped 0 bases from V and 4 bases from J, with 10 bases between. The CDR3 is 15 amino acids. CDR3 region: CASSVEPGGNEKLFF. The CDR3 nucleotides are TGTGCCAGCAGCGTAGAGCCGGGAGGTAATGAAAAACTGTTTTTT.

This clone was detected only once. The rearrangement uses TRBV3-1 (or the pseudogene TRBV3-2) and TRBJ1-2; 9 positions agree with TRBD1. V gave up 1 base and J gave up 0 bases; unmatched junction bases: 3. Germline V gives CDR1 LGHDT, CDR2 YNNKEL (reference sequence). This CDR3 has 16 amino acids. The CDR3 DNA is TGTGCCAGCAGCCAAGCGGGGACAGGGTCTAACTATGGCTACACCTTC. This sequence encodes CASSQAGTGSNYGYTF.

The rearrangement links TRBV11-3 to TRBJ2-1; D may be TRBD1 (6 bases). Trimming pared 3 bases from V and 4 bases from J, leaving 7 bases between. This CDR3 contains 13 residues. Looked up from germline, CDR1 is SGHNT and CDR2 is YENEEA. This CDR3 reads CASSLDSYNEQFF. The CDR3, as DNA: TGTGCCAGCAGCTTGGACAGTTACAATGAGCAGTTCTTC.